This T cell receptor beta chain is drawn from a study of Graves' ophthalmopathy and Graves' hyperthyroidism. Study results and limitations: Blood shared most expanded thyroid clonotypes above 0.001 frequency.

V was cut by 2 bases and J by 4 bases, with 8 bases left in between. The CDR3 covers 12 residues. In germline, CDR1 is GTSNPN, CDR2 SVGIG (reference sequence). RNA transcripts were the source from which TCR beta CDR3 regions were amplified. The first round was an RT-PCR with HTBI primers, and the second round was a multiplex PCR. MiXCR was run by TCRdb on the multiplex PCR reads, yielding one entry per CDR3 protein. The repertoire consists of under 400,000 distinct CDR3 sequences, with around a sixth occurring once and the leading ten covering 9% to 15%. This clonotype was counted ten times or more. Its antigen is not identified.

This chain links TRBV30 with TRBJ2-5, with D perhaps TRBD2 (6 bases). Material: peripheral blood. This TCR derives from an adult man with Graves' ophthalmopathy. Here the CDR3 DNA reads TGTGCCTGGAGTCCCGGGAGAGAGACCCAGTACTTC. Translation gives CAWSPGRETQYF.